What follows are 29 T cell receptor beta chains derived from one specimen sequenced in a study of cytomegalovirus exposure and HLA in healthy donors. TCRdb's copy holds only in-frame clones and misses some; the assay was immunoSEQ multiplex PCR. The data contain roughly 80,000 clones, 94% of them singletons. Sequencing was done on a sample of PBMCs. All receptors come from a woman aged 18-29 years in good health and CMV-seropositive.

J is TRBJ2-5 and V is TRBV4-3, with 12 bases that match TRBD2. Germline CDR1 is LGHNA and CDR2 is YSLEER. The CDR3 consists of 19 residues. The junction had 12 bases not matched to a gene; V was cut back by 0 bases and J by 4 bases. The CDR3 bases are TGCGCCAGCAGCCAAGACGGGGCTAGCGGGGGGGCCGGGGGAGAGACCCAGTACTTC. Translating gives CASSQDGASGGAGGETQYF.

The CDR3 bases are TGTGCCAGCAGCTTAAGAGGGAACCTAGCGGGGATCCACTACGAGCAGTACTTC. Its translation is CASSLRGNLAGIHYEQYF. The chain combines TRBV7-9 with TRBJ2-7, with 9 bases aligning to TRBD2. V shed 2 bases, J shed 3 bases, and the junction held 14 bases outside the gene matches. The CDR3 totals 18 residues. CDR1 SEHNR and CDR2 FQNEAQ come from the germline V gene (reference sequence).

The table lists this clone with a count of one. This chain's CDR3 is CASSPRGGGNTEAFF. The CDR3 nucleotides are TGTGCCAGCAGTCCCCGGGGGGGCGGGAACACTGAAGCTTTCTTT. The gene calls are TRBV28 and TRBJ1-1; maybe TRBD1 (6 bases). Germline V CDR1 and CDR2: MDHEN, SYDVKM. Trimming cost V 5 bases and J 1 base, with 14 bases left between them. The CDR3 sequence is 15 residues long. Looking up the rest from reference TRBV28 and TRBJ1-1 gives the full variable domain: DVKVTQSSRYLVKRTGEKVFLECVQDMDHENMFWYRQDPGLGLRLIYFSYDVKMKEKGDIPEGYSVSREKKERFSLILESASTNQTSMYLCASSPRGGGNTEAFFGQGTRLTVV.

The chain has TRBV5-8 and TRBJ1-1; the D is unclear. Trimming removed 4 bases from V and 3 bases from J, with 7 bases in between. CDR3 length: 12 residues. Germline V gene sequence: CDR1 SGHTS, CDR2 YDEGEE. CDR3 sequence: CASSPVYTEAFF. The CDR3 DNA reads TGTGCCAGCAGCCCGGTTTACACTGAAGCTTTCTTT.

The gene calls are TRBV15 and TRBJ2-1; 9 positions match TRBD2. This CDR3 spans 14 amino acids. CDR1 is LNHNV and CDR2 is YYDKDF in the germline V gene (reference sequence). V shed 6 bases and J 4 bases; nucleotides not matched to a gene: 4. CDR3 protein: CATRESGGYNEQFF. CDR3 in DNA: TGTGCCACCAGGGAAAGCGGGGGGTACAATGAGCAGTTCTTC.

The V gene is TRBV2, the J gene TRBJ2-3; 9 bases match TRBD2. CDR3 length equals 14 residues. With 4 bases clipped from V and 6 bases from J, the junction kept 5 bases outside the gene matches. From germline, CDR1 is SNHLY and CDR2 FYNNEI. The CDR3: CASSGRLAADTQYF. The CDR3 coding sequence is TGTGCCAGCAGTGGTAGACTAGCGGCGGATACGCAGTATTTT. The full variable domain, completed using reference TRBV2 and TRBJ2-3, is EPEVTQTPSHQVTQMGQEVILRCVPISNHLYFYWYRQILGQKVEFLVSFYNNEISEKSEIFDDQFSVERPDGSNFTLKIRSTKLEDSAMYFCASSGRLAADTQYFGPGTRLTVL.

This chain links TRBV9 with TRBJ2-5; TRBD2 matches at 7 bases. The CDR3 totals 12 residues. Germline CDR1 and CDR2: SGDLS and YYNGEE. With 6 bases clipped from V and 3 bases from J, the junction kept 2 bases outside the gene matches. CDR3 coding DNA: TGTGCCAGCATGGGGGGGGAAGAGACCCAGTACTTC. Translating gives CASMGGEETQYF.

The chain joins TRBV19 to TRBJ2-3; possible D gene TRBD2, 6 bases. Germline values: CDR1 LNHDA, CDR2 SQIVND (reference sequence). This CDR3 has 15 residues. Trimming took 5 bases from V and 0 from J, leaving 12 bases between them. The CDR3 spells CASSWAGTSTDTQYF. The CDR3 region has the DNA TGTGCCAGTAGTTGGGCGGGAACGAGCACAGATACGCAGTATTTT.

This chain uses TRBV4-3 with TRBJ2-7; 7 positions agree with TRBD1. J lost 5 bases, V lost 2 bases, and 6 bases had no gene match. Germline lookup yields CDR1 LGHNA and CDR2 YSLEER. CDR3 size: 14 residues. The CDR3 bases are TGCGCCAGCAGCCAAAACCCCGGGACAGACGAGCAGTACTTC. Translated: CASSQNPGTDEQYF.

The gene calls are TRBV30 and TRBJ2-1; possibly TRBD1 for D (5 bases). Germline V gene sequence: CDR1 GTSNPN, CDR2 SVGIG (reference sequence). The length of the CDR3 is 15 residues. The germline V and J ends were trimmed by 0 bases and 2 bases, with 11 bases remaining between them. The CDR3 loop reads CAWSVRQGTYNEQFF. DNA of the CDR3: TGTGCCTGGAGTGTACGGCAGGGCACCTACAATGAGCAGTTCTTC.

The J gene is TRBJ2-5, the V gene TRBV19; 10 bases are a match to TRBD1. Germline CDR1 LNHDA, CDR2 SQIVND (reference sequence). This CDR3 has 12 residues. J lost 10 bases, V lost 5 bases, and 4 bases had no gene match. CDR3 DNA: TGTGCCAGTAGTCCCGGGACAGGGGACCAGTACTTC. As protein: CASSPGTGDQYF.

This clone appeared once. The rearrangement uses TRBV5-1 and TRBJ1-1; D is perhaps TRBD1 (6 bases). With 4 bases removed from V and 0 bases from J, the gap between germline ends came to 16 bases. CDR3 length: 16 residues. Germline assignment: CDR1 SGHRS and CDR2 YFSETQ. CDR3 loop: CASSRRDTLMNTEAFF. In nucleotides, the CDR3 is TGCGCCAGCAGCCGCCGGGACACATTAATGAACACTGAAGCTTTCTTT. Using reference TRBV5-1 and TRBJ1-1 for the parts outside the CDR3, the full variable domain is KAGVTQTPRYLIKTRGQQVTLSCSPISGHRSVSWYQQTPGQGLQFLFEYFSETQRNKGNFPGRFSGRQFSNSRSEMNVSTLELGDSALYLCASSRRDTLMNTEAFFGQGTRLTVV.

The CDR3 DNA reads TGTGCCAGCAGTTTGGGAGACGACTTTCTCACAGATACGCAGTATTTT. It specifies CASSLGDDFLTDTQYF. The chain links TRBV6-6 to TRBJ2-3, with D possibly being TRBD2 (5 bases). This CDR3 contains 16 residues. The V and J ends lost 4 bases and 2 bases respectively, with 16 bases between them. The germline V gene encodes CDR1 MNHNY and CDR2 SVGAGI (reference sequence).

The J gene is TRBJ2-7, the V gene TRBV11-3; D might be TRBD2 (6 bases). V lost 5 bases and J 0 bases, leaving 23 bases between the germline ends. The CDR3 contains 18 residues. Germline V CDR1 and CDR2: SGHNT, YENEEA. CDR3 region: CASSRVPGRLYSSYEQYF. The DNA of the CDR3 is TGTGCCAGCAGCCGTGTGCCCGGGAGATTATATTCCTCCTACGAGCAGTACTTC.

The J gene is TRBJ1-1, the V gene TRBV2; no clear D gene. CDR1 and CDR2 from the germline V gene are SNHLY and FYNNEI. V lost 6 bases, J lost 1 base, and 9 bases lay in between. The CDR3 is 13 residues long. The CDR3 sequence: CASSTYKNTEAFF. CDR3 in DNA: TGTGCCAGCAGCACATACAAGAACACTGAAGCTTTCTTT.

This chain uses TRBV9 with TRBJ2-5; possibly TRBD1 for D (5 bases). Germline V gene data show CDR1 as SGDLS and CDR2 as YYNGEE. The CDR3 is 13 amino acids. Trimming removed 4 bases from V and 3 bases from J, with 10 bases in between. The CDR3 is CASSLAGKETQYF. The CDR3, as DNA: TGTGCCAGCAGCCTTGCAGGGAAAGAGACCCAGTACTTC.

The rearrangement uses TRBV11-3 and TRBJ1-1, with D maybe TRBD1 (6 bases). CDR1 and CDR2 from the germline V gene are SGHNT and YENEEA. Between the trimmed V and J ends, which lost 5 bases and 12 bases, there was a span of 22 bases. The CDR3 is 14 residues long. CDR3 loop: CASSARRGGSGTFF. CDR3 in DNA: TGTGCCAGCAGCGCTAGACGAGGGGGATCTGGAACTTTCTTT.

The CDR3 spells CASSLEGAARTDTQYF. CDR3 DNA: TGTGCCAGCAGCTTGGAAGGGGCGGCCCGCACAGATACGCAGTATTTT. This chain connects TRBV5-6 to TRBJ2-3; D is perhaps TRBD1 (5 bases). V lost 0 bases to trimming and J lost 1 base, with 12 bases between them. CDR3 length: 16 residues. Germline-derived CDR1 and CDR2 are SGHDT and YYEEEE.

The chain combines TRBV6-5 with TRBJ2-7; tentative D call: TRBD2 (6 bases). CDR1 and CDR2 (germline): MNHEY, SVGAGI. The CDR3 consists of 13 residues. Trimming removed 7 bases from V and 0 bases from J, with 10 bases in between. This CDR3 reads CASTGGSSYEQYF. CDR3 sequence (DNA): TGTGCCAGCACCGGGGGTAGCTCCTACGAGCAGTACTTC.

The gene calls are TRBV10-3 and TRBJ2-5, with 8 bases that match TRBD1. Germline CDR1 is ENHRY and CDR2 is SYGVKD. With 3 bases clipped from V and 5 bases from J, the junction kept 11 bases outside the gene matches. The CDR3 consists of 16 residues. CDR3 sequence reads: CAISEPDRGGVETQYF. The CDR3, as DNA: TGTGCCATCAGTGAACCAGACAGGGGAGGTGTGGAGACCCAGTACTTC.

A single count supports this clone. This chain links TRBV10-3 with TRBJ2-7; 9 bases agree with TRBD2. Germline trimming cut 6 bases from V and 3 bases from J; bases unmatched to any gene: 9. Germline CDR1 is ENHRY and CDR2 is SYGVKD. This CDR3 spans 15 amino acids. The CDR3 spells CAIRLAGANLYEQYF. In nucleotides, the CDR3 is TGTGCCATCAGGTTAGCGGGAGCGAACCTCTACGAGCAGTACTTC.

The CDR3 DNA follows: TGTGCCAGTAGGGGGCAGGAAAATCAGCCCCAGCATTTT. It yields the protein CASRGQENQPQHF. The chain is built from TRBV19 and TRBJ1-5; tentative D call: TRBD1 (5 bases). Between the trimmed V and J ends, which lost 6 bases and 4 bases, there was a span of 10 bases. Germline V gene sequence: CDR1 LNHDA, CDR2 SQIVND (reference sequence). This CDR3 region has 13 residues.

The chain joins TRBV27 to TRBJ2-1; 11 bases are a match to TRBD2. V was clipped by 11 bases and J by 5 bases; unmatched bases: 8. CDR1 is MNHEY, CDR2 SMNVEV, per germline (reference sequence). This CDR3 spans 14 amino acids. Written as DNA, the CDR3 is TGTGCCGCCAGCCCGGGACTAGCGGACAATGAGCAGTTCTTC. Its translation is CAASPGLADNEQFF.

The chain combines TRBV5-6 with TRBJ1-5, with 9 nucleotides matching TRBD1. This CDR3 contains 14 residues. The ends lost 4 bases at V and 7 bases at J; junction bases unmatched: 6. CDR1 is SGHDT, CDR2 YYEEEE, per germline. The CDR3 is CASSLGQGRQPQHF. CDR3 in DNA: TGTGCCAGCAGCCTGGGACAGGGACGACAGCCCCAGCATTTT.

V is TRBV6-5 and J is TRBJ1-1; no firm D call. CDR3 length: 15 amino acids. CDR1 is MNHEY and CDR2 is SVGAGI in the germline V gene. V shed 4 bases and J shed 1 base, with 13 bases lying between them. The CDR3 DNA reads TGTGCCAGCAGTTCAGTGGGCCGTTGGAACACTGAAGCTTTCTTT. Translation: CASSSVGRWNTEAFF.

The rearrangement uses TRBV7-3 and TRBJ2-1; 14 bases are shared with TRBD2. Germline V gene sequence: CDR1 SGHTA, CDR2 FQGTGA. CDR3 size: 16 residues. J was trimmed by 7 bases and V by 4 bases; bases with no gene match: 6. CDR3 DNA sequence: TGTGCCAGCAGCTCCCAGACTAGCGGGAGGGGGAATGAGCAGTTCTTC. As protein: CASSSQTSGRGNEQFF.

This sequence joins TRBV7-9 and TRBJ1-4; 9 nucleotides align to TRBD1. The CDR3 sequence is 15 residues long. Trimming at V came to 4 bases and at J to 5 bases, leaving 5 bases not matched to a gene. CDR1 and CDR2 (germline): SEHNR, FQNEAQ (reference sequence). CDR3 nucleotides: TGTGCCAGCAGCTCCGGACAGGGGAGAAATGAAAAACTGTTTTTT. Translated: CASSSGQGRNEKLFF.

This clone was picked up one time. The chain is built from TRBV6-1 and TRBJ2-7; D gene unclear. Germline CDR1 and CDR2: MNHNS and SASEGT. This CDR3 contains 12 residues. V was shortened by 0 bases and J by 2 bases, with 2 bases between the two germline ends. This CDR3 is CASSEAAYEQYF. CDR3 sequence (DNA): TGTGCCAGCAGTGAAGCCGCCTACGAGCAGTACTTC.

V gene TRBV4-2 combines with J gene TRBJ2-6; D uncertain. Trimming stripped 1 base from V and 4 bases from J, with 8 bases between. There are 15 residues in the CDR3. Germline V gene data show CDR1 as LGHNA and CDR2 as YNFKEQ. CDR3 nucleotide sequence: TGTGCCAGCAGCCAAGGCGGCTCAGGGGCCAACGTCCTGACTTTC. Translating it yields CASSQGGSGANVLTF.